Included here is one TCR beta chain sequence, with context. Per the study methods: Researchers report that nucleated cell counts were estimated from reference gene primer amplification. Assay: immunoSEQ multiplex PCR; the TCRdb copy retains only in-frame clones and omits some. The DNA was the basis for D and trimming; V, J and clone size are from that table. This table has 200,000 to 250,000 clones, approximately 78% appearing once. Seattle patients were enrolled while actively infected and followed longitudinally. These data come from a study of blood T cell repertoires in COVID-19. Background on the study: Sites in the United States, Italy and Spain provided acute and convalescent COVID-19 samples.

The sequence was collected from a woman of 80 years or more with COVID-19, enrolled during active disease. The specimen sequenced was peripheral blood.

The CDR3 reads CASRPDSAYQPQHF. The CDR3 region has the DNA TGCGCCAGCAGGCCGGACAGTGCCTATCAGCCCCAGCATTTT. J is TRBJ1-5 and V is TRBV5-1; D might be TRBD1 (6 bases). Germline loops: CDR1 SGHRS, CDR2 YFSETQ. V lost 5 bases and J 5 bases, leaving 14 bases between the germline ends. The CDR3 covers 14 residues.